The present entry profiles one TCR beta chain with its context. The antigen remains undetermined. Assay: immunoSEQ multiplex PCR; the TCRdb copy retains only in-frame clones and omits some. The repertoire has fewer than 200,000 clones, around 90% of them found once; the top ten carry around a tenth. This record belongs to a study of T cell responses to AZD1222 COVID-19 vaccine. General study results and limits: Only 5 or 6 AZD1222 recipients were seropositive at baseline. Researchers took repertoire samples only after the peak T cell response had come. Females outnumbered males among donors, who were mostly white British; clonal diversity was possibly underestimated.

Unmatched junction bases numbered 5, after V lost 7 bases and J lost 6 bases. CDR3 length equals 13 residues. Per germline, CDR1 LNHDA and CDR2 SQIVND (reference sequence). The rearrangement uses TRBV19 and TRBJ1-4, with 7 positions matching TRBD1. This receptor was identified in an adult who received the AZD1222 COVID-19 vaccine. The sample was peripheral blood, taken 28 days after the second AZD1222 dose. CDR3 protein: CASTNRGDEKLFF. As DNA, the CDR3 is TGTGCCAGTACAAACAGGGGAGATGAAAAACTGTTTTTT.